This TCR beta chain appears in the sequencing data of a study of cytomegalovirus exposure and HLA in healthy donors (dated 2017 in TCRdb). For the study in its entirety: According to an earlier analysis of 587 of the donors, roughly 180 million T cells yielded 117 million unique TCR beta sequences and about 280 Gb of sequence data. An early release that covered about 600 HLA-typed donors contained around 330 gigabases of sequencing data and 75 million to 100 million unique TCR sequences. Of the roughly 400 genotyped donors, around 81% fell in the genetic ancestry cluster associated with self-reported Caucasian donors. The study aimed to test whether cataloging public T cell receptors could reveal signatures of past pathogen exposure. The study used immunosequencing to profile the T cell repertoires of around 600 subjects and linked those repertoires to cytomegalovirus serostatus. In addition to the first cohort of 666 subjects, a separate validation cohort of over 90 different subjects was used. To predict cytomegalovirus infection status, the study brought together high-throughput TCR immunosequencing, statistical association of individual TCRs with disease status, and machine learning. A later analysis re-analyzed previously published TCR beta repertoires from 600 to 850 donors and added high-resolution HLA genotyping to study TCR occurrence patterns. Rather than using new phenotypic data, the later analysis identified candidate immune exposures from TCR beta sequences and from how often those sequences occurred across donors. An earlier analysis of around 580 of the donors used high-throughput TCR beta sequencing to judge whether each TCR beta V gene segment behaved as functional or pseudogenic. Alongside the repertoire data, information on donor age, sex, ethnicity and CMV serostatus was compiled. In a later genetic analysis, genome-wide SNP genotypes for about three fifths of the 666 donors were used, and that subset was treated as a discovery cohort. All discovery cohort repertoires had been generated on a single sequencing platform. Class I and class II HLA loci were covered by the typing at four-digit resolution. The number of typed donors differed by locus: roughly 629-640 for A, B, C, DRB1 and DQB1; 500 to 550 for DQA1; about 600 for DPA1; and about 470 for DPB1. About five DR-DQ haplotypes were treated as single units for association and clustering because of strong linkage in the cohort. Among 350 to 400 genotyped donors of the cohort, an average of approximately 230,000 unique TCR beta nucleotide sequences were sequenced per donor, 15% to 20% of them non-productive.

To note about this clone: No cognate antigen has been identified for it. No clone much larger than this one lies a single base away; base qualities are absent.

Broader findings and caveats from the paper: A few of the identified cytomegalovirus-associated TCR beta chains were confirmed in vitro to be specific for cytomegalovirus antigens. In both the original and validation cohorts, the classifier was reported to diagnose cytomegalovirus status with high specificity and sensitivity. Linkage disequilibrium might explain the correlated functional status among segregating V segments, but an unknown experimental factor could not be ruled out. Because HLA typing was missing for some donors at each locus, association tests included only the typed subset. A further reported finding was that TCR beta sequences accurately predicted the HLA-A and HLA-B alleles for most subjects in the first cohort. According to a later analysis, parvovirus B19, influenza, CMV and Epstein-Barr virus appeared linked to several top co-occurrence clusters. The study gave a list of some 150 TCR beta chains associated with cytomegalovirus. In a later analysis, the rate of TCR association differed among HLA loci, with DRB1 alleles having the most associated TCRs and HLA-C alleles having the fewest. In a later genetic analysis, fewer N-insertions in productive TCRs were reported among donors in an Asian-associated ancestry cluster than the roughly 700-donor mean. Most TCR sequences were observed very rarely across donors, whereas some public TCRs were present in many individuals. Most CMV-associated TCR beta chains appeared to be HLA-restricted in a later analysis, and the HLA associations seemed to be driven largely by CMV exposure. For the cohort, immune exposure information was limited to CMV serostatus. A group of highly shared sequence variants was considered likely to be a technical artifact of the sequencing pipeline. When HLA alleles, especially DR and DQ, strongly co-occurred, attributing TCR associations to individual alleles was difficult. Because the 87-base-pair reads could not distinguish some IMGT-functional V segments, including TRBV6-2 and TRBV6-3, those segments were excluded. A later analysis found that HLA-associated TCR beta chains were more clonally expanded and had lower generation probabilities than equally common non-associated chains. Broadly in line with IMGT annotations, most TCR beta V segments showed up in productive rearrangements about 87% or about 30% of the time in an earlier analysis of several hundred of the donors. The authors suggested that the approach could potentially be generalized to other disease states and immunological phenotypes. An association between a missense DCLRE1C variant and V-gene and J-gene trimming of TCR beta chains was found in a later genetic analysis and replicated in an independent cohort. At a false discovery rate of 0.05, a later analysis linked about 16,000 TCR beta sequences to specific HLA alleles. This cohort had only TCR beta chains sequenced, and the lack of alpha or paired-chain data limited which features could be detected. Because counts were too low, about 18 rarely observed V segments, including chromosome 9 orphons, were excluded from the earlier analysis of 587 of the donors. Presence/absence analyses assumed roughly uniform sequencing depth across donors, an assumption that may not hold.

Its CDR3 holds 16 amino acids, cysteine through phenylalanine. The read is trimmed to its CDR3 DNA, 48 bases read in frame from base 1. Unmatched junction bases come to 10, with V trimmed by 6 bases and J by 5 bases. The germline V gene specifies SGHAT as CDR1 and FQNNGV as CDR2. The cohort comprised several hundred healthy bone marrow donors. Cohort members were all nominally healthy when sampled, although unrecorded immune exposures were likely present. The donor tested CMV seropositive and was one of the 289 seropositive cohort members. Each donor provided a peripheral blood sample, and peripheral blood mononuclear cells were used for TCR beta sequencing. The Qiagen DNeasy Blood Extraction Kit was used to extract genomic DNA from the blood cell samples. Libraries were built with the immunoSEQ multiplex PCR assay. For the multiplex PCR, a mixture combining 60 forward primers for TCR Vbeta segments and 13 reverse primers for TCR Jbeta segments was used. The CDR3 region of rearranged TCR beta genes was amplified from genomic DNA by a multiplex PCR assay. The amplified TCR beta libraries were sequenced on the Illumina HiSeq System as 87-base-pair reads. The study's own analysis went as follows. A later analysis counted tens of millions of unique TCR beta chains across the 690 or so repertoires, and 9 million to 14 million of these chains were shared by at least two donors. Raw reads were error-corrected and collapsed into unique sequences with a nearest-neighbor algorithm that merged closely related sequences to remove PCR and sequencing errors. To assign V, D and J gene segments, CDR3 sequences were aligned to IMGT reference sequences. Each retained sequence needed at least a six-nucleotide match to both a V gene segment and a J gene segment. A rearrangement counted as productive if the CDR3 had no stop codons and remained in frame with V and J, and every other rearrangement counted as non-productive. CDR3 was defined by IMGT convention, running from the second conserved V-encoded cysteine to the conserved J-encoded phenylalanine. The earlier analysis of 500 to 750 of the donors excluded any sequence lacking an unambiguous match to a single V gene segment. An earlier analysis of 450 to 650 of the donors called V segments functional above 56.7% productive rearrangements and segregating when the between-donor standard deviation exceeded 5%. A statistical classification framework was built for diagnosing cytomegalovirus status from the catalog of TCR beta chain sequences. A later analysis assigned V and J genes by comparing TCR nucleotide sequences with IMGT/GENE-DB human TR gene sequences. A later analysis assigned CDR3 sequences and most-parsimonious VDJ recombination scenarios with the TCRdist pipeline. A later analysis defined each TCR beta chain by its CDR3 amino acid sequence plus V-gene family, and excluded reads lacking a unique V-gene family. As a way to deal with suspected cross-contamination and a sequencing artifact, a later analysis dropped approximately 590 nucleotide sequences that were highly shared and had low generation probability. In a later analysis, a clonal expansion index for each public chain was calculated from normalized within-repertoire ranks of inferred template counts. In a later analysis, generation probabilities were computed with a VDJ recombination model fitted to out-of-frame rearrangements, and the resulting probabilities were checked against IGoR. Hypergeometric tests were used in a later analysis to score TCR-TCR, TCR-HLA and TCR-CMV co-occurrence, with a repertoire-size bias correction applied to the TCR pairs. In a later analysis, false discovery rates were estimated by permuting HLA or CMV assignments 20 times. A later analysis grouped co-occurring TCRs with DBSCAN, adding TCRdist sequence similarity when clustering within HLA-allele-positive subsets. Repertoires with fewer than 30,000 or more than 120,000 public chains, plus five repertoires with anomalous nucleotide sharing, were excluded from co-occurrence clustering. As stored in TCRdb, this immuneACCESS dataset retains in-frame rearrangements with V and J assigned. A fraction of the clones does not appear; measured against another copy, unresolved V genes explain less than half of the discrepancy, and the remainder lacks a known reason. V, J and clone size are taken as reported in that table, and D and trimming were inferred from the DNA itself. This sample holds approximately 200,000 clones; 82% were observed only once. The ten biggest clones cover 6.5% of the sample.

The chain is encoded by TRBV11-2 joined to TRBJ2-7, with 13 central nucleotides matching TRBD2. The receptor was isolated from a woman aged 50 to 60 in good health and CMV-seropositive. What was sequenced was PBMCs. In nucleotide form, the sequence is TGTGCCAGCAGACCATGGACTAGCGGGAGAATCGACGAGCAGTACTTC. Its amino acids are CASRPWTSGRIDEQYF.